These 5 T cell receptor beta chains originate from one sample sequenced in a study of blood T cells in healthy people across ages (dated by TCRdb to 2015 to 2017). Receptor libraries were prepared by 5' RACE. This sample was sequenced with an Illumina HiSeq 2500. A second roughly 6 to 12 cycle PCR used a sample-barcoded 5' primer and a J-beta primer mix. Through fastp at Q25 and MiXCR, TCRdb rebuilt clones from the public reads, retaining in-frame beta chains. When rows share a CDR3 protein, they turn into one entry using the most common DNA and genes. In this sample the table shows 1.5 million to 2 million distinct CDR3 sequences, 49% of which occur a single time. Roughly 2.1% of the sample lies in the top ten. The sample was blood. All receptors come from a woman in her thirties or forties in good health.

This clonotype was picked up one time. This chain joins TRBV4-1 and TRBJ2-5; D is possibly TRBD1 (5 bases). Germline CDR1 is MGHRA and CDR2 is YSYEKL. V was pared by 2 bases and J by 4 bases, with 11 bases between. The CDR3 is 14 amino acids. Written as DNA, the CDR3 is TGCGCCAGCAGCCAACAGACAGCTAGAGAGACCCAGTACTTC. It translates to CASSQQTARETQYF.

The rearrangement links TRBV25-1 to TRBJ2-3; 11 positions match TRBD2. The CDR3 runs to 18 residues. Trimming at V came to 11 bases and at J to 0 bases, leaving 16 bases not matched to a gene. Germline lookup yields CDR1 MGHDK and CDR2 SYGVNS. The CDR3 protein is CAPQGLAETPSSTDTQYF. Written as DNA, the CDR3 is TGTGCCCCCCAGGGACTAGCGGAGACCCCTTCTAGCACAGATACGCAGTATTTT.

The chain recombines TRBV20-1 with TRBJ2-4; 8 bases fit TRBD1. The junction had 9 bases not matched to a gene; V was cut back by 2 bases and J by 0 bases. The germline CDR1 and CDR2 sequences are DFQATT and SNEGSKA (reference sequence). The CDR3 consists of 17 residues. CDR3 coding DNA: TGCAGTGCTAGACTAAGGGACAGGACCCTAGCCAAAAACATTCAGTACTTC. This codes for CSARLRDRTLAKNIQYF.

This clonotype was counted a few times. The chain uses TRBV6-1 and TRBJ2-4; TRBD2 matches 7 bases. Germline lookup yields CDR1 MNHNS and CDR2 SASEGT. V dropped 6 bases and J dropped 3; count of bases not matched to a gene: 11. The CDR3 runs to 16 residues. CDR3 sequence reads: CASSQLGGVGKNIQYF. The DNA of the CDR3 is TGTGCCAGCAGCCAATTGGGGGGGGTAGGCAAAAACATTCAGTACTTC.

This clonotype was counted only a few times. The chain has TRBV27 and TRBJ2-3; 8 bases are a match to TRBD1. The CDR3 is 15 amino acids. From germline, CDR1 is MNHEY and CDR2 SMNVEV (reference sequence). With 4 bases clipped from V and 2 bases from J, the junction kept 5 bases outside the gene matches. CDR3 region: CASSYRDRITDTQYF. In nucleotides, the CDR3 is TGTGCCAGCAGTTACCGGGACAGGATCACAGATACGCAGTATTTT.